The sample holds one count of the clone carrying this T cell receptor (beta chain). The target antigen is unknown. The sample comes from a study of Ad26.COV2.S vaccination and SARS-CoV-2 variants. Study information: Each vaccinee took Ad26.COV2.S intramuscularly, once or twice 56 days apart. Broader study findings: Recipients of either vaccine or placebo displayed similar breadth of non-spike TCRs. Vaccine recipients posted higher spike-specific TCR breadth than their placebo counterparts. Substantial breadth in spike-specific CD8+ and CD4+ T cell responses was reportedly seen after vaccination.

Sequenced by immunoSEQ multiplex PCR; TCRdb stores in-frame clones only, minus some. The sample holds about 280,000 clones, more than 75% seen once. Documented treatment: some 19 received Ad26.COV2.S at low or high dose, single or two shots; roughly five received placebo; per-sample allocation not given. It was on day 63 after the first vaccine or placebo injection that samples were taken. The CDR3 loop spans 12 amino acids. The germline V and J ends were trimmed by 2 bases and 2 bases, with 0 bases remaining between them. CDR1 and CDR2 from the germline V gene are SGHTA and FQGNSA. V and J are TRBV7-2 and TRBJ2-2; D remains ambiguous. The specimen was peripheral blood, collected in a trial of Ad26.COV2.S vaccine versus placebo. This receptor was identified in a person aged 18-60 years who received the Ad26.COV2.S COVID-19 vaccine or a placebo. The CDR3 coding sequence is TGTGCCAGCAGCTTAAACACCGGGGAGCTGTTTTTT. Amino acids: CASSLNTGELFF.